These 29 T cell receptor beta chains were all obtained from the same sample, sequenced in a study of blood T cell repertoires in COVID-19. TCRdb's copy holds only in-frame clones and misses some; the assay was immunoSEQ multiplex PCR. The repertoire holds 220,000 or so clones, about 78% seen once, with 4.5% to 7% in the top ten. The sample comprised peripheral blood. Receptor source: a woman in her seventies with acute or convalescent COVID-19.

The genes are TRBV16 and TRBJ2-7; tentatively, D is TRBD2 (5 bases). With 0 bases removed from V and 2 bases from J, the gap between germline ends came to 11 bases. Germline V gene lookup returns CDR1 KGHSY and CDR2 FQNENV. The CDR3 runs to 15 residues. DNA of the CDR3: TGTGCCAGCAGCCAATCCCCGGGAACAACCTACGAGCAGTACTTC. Its translation: CASSQSPGTTYEQYF.

Details on this clone: This CDR3 is also generated by other DNA sequences in the sample. The chain has TRBV2 and TRBJ2-3; the match to TRBD2 covers 7 bases. The J segment lost 1 base and the V segment lost 4 bases, leaving 5 bases of the junction unmatched. This CDR3 contains 15 residues. In germline, CDR1 is SNHLY, CDR2 FYNNEI. CDR3 DNA: TGTGCCAGCAGTGGTCTGGCGGGAGGCACAGATACGCAGTATTTT. Its protein is CASSGLAGGTDTQYF. Using reference TRBV2 and TRBJ2-3 for the parts outside the CDR3, the full variable domain is EPEVTQTPSHQVTQMGQEVILRCVPISNHLYFYWYRQILGQKVEFLVSFYNNEISEKSEIFDDQFSVERPDGSNFTLKIRSTKLEDSAMYFCASSGLAGGTDTQYFGPGTRLTVL.

The chain recombines TRBV27 with TRBJ2-5, with D maybe TRBD2 (5 bases). The CDR3 totals 15 residues. V gave up 0 bases and J gave up 2 bases, with 10 bases separating them. Germline V gives CDR1 MNHEY, CDR2 SMNVEV (reference sequence). Here the CDR3 reads CASSLSPLDQETQYF. The DNA for the CDR3 is TGTGCCAGCAGTTTATCTCCACTAGATCAAGAGACCCAGTACTTC.

The chain combines TRBV28 with TRBJ2-1, with D maybe TRBD1 (6 bases). Looked up from germline, CDR1 is MDHEN and CDR2 is SYDVKM. CDR3 size: 14 residues. V shed 3 bases and J shed 5 bases, with 11 bases lying between them. The CDR3 spells CASSLDSPDNEQFF. CDR3 coding DNA: TGTGCCAGCAGTTTGGACAGTCCTGACAATGAGCAGTTCTTC.

This clone turned up a few times. The chain recombines TRBV6-5 with TRBJ1-1; possibly TRBD1 for D (6 bases). Germline V gene sequence: CDR1 MNHEY, CDR2 SVGAGI. The CDR3 is 13 amino acids. The ends were cut back, 4 bases at V and 1 base at J, with 7 bases in the middle. Here the CDR3 reads CASSWGRNTEAFF. Here the CDR3 DNA reads TGTGCCAGCAGTTGGGGGCGGAACACTGAAGCTTTCTTT.

The chain couples TRBV19 to TRBJ1-4, with a tentative D call TRBD1 (6 bases). Germline V gene data show CDR1 as LNHDA and CDR2 as SQIVND (reference sequence). Between the trimmed V and J ends, which lost 2 bases and 4 bases, there was a span of 11 bases. The CDR3 has 15 amino acids. The CDR3 reads CASSIQGLLNEKLFF. The CDR3, as DNA: TGTGCCAGTAGTATACAGGGGCTCCTTAATGAAAAACTGTTTTTT.

The genes are TRBV7-3 and TRBJ2-1; D call uncertain. Trimming pared 2 bases from V and 10 bases from J, leaving 15 bases between. Germline V gives CDR1 SGHTA, CDR2 FQGTGA. The length of the CDR3 is 14 residues. For the CDR3, the DNA is TGTGCCAGCAGCTTACTCCCCACTCTACCCGAGCAGTTCTTC. As protein: CASSLLPTLPEQFF.

A few counts support this clone. V and J are TRBV28 and TRBJ2-7, with TRBD2 identical over 12 bases. The CDR3 totals 20 residues. Trimming removed 5 bases from V and 2 bases from J; junction bases left unmatched: 19. Germline CDR1 MDHEN, CDR2 SYDVKM. This CDR3 reads CASSPRTSGAIKSSPYEQYF. The CDR3 region has the DNA TGTGCCAGCAGTCCTCGGACTAGCGGGGCGATCAAGTCCTCCCCCTACGAGCAGTACTTC.

V is TRBV3-1 (or the pseudogene TRBV3-2) and J is TRBJ1-5, with D possibly matching TRBD1 (6 bases). Germline V CDR1 and CDR2: LGHDT, YNNKEL (reference sequence). This CDR3 comprises 15 residues. V was trimmed by 1 base and J by 4 bases, leaving 11 bases between them. For the CDR3, the DNA is TGTGCCAGCAGCCAAGGGGGGCAGTTTAATCAGCCCCAGCATTTT. This codes for CASSQGGQFNQPQHF.

This clone was observed a handful of times. This chain joins TRBV2 and TRBJ1-2; tentative D call: TRBD1 (5 bases). Trimming removed 7 bases at V and 2 bases at J, with 11 bases between. CDR1 and CDR2 from the germline V gene are SNHLY and FYNNEI. This CDR3 comprises 13 residues. For the CDR3, the DNA is TGTGCCAGCATAGCGGACACAAACTATGGCTACACCTTC. As protein: CASIADTNYGYTF.

The V call is TRBV14, the J call TRBJ2-3; 10 bases are shared with TRBD2. CDR1 SGHDN and CDR2 FVKESK come from the germline V gene. CDR3 length: 16 residues. Trimming took 0 bases from V and 2 from J; bases not matched to a gene: 2. This CDR3 reads CASSQELAGLTDTQYF. The CDR3 DNA reads as TGTGCCAGCAGCCAAGAACTAGCGGGACTCACAGATACGCAGTATTTT. Complete variable domain (other parts from reference TRBV14 and TRBJ2-3): EAGVTQFPSHSVIEKGQTVTLRCDPISGHDNLYWYRRVMGKEIKFLLHFVKESKQDESGMPNNRFLAERTGGTYSTLKVQPAELEDSGVYFCASSQELAGLTDTQYFGPGTRLTVL.

The rearrangement links TRBV7-9 to TRBJ2-3, with D possibly TRBD2 on 6 matching bases. This CDR3 region has 16 residues. Germline loops: CDR1 SEHNR, CDR2 FQNEAQ (reference sequence). The V and J ends lost 2 bases and 0 bases respectively, with 12 bases between them. CDR3 region: CASSLTGTFSTDTQYF. CDR3 coding DNA: TGTGCCAGCAGCTTAACCGGGACTTTTAGCACAGATACGCAGTATTTT. The full variable domain, its missing parts supplied by reference TRBV7-9 and TRBJ2-3, is DTGVSQNPRHKITKRGQNVTFRCDPISEHNRLYWYRQTLGQGPEFLTYFQNEAQLEKSRLLSDRFSAERPKGSFSTLEIQRTEQGDSAMYLCASSLTGTFSTDTQYFGPGTRLTVL.

This rearrangement joins TRBV7-2 to TRBJ2-7; TRBD2 might be the D (6 bases). The CDR3 length is 13 residues. Per the germline V gene, CDR1 is SGHTA and CDR2 is FQGNSA. V shed 5 bases and J shed 7 bases, with 15 bases lying between them. CDR3 in amino acids: CASSLDYSREQYF. CDR3 sequence (DNA): TGTGCCAGCAGCCTGGACTACTCCCGGGAGCAGTACTTC.

The V gene is TRBV5-1, the J gene TRBJ1-2; the D is unclear. The CDR3 is made up of 15 amino acids. Trimming removed 0 bases from V and 3 bases from J, with 12 bases in between. Germline V gene sequence: CDR1 SGHRS, CDR2 YFSETQ. The CDR3 nucleotides read TGCGCCAGCAGCTTGGCGGTGGAGGGTGACTATGGCTACACCTTC. It specifies CASSLAVEGDYGYTF.

The chain links TRBV11-2 to TRBJ1-3; D might be TRBD1 (6 bases). V dropped 0 bases and J dropped 2 bases, with 14 bases sitting between them. In germline, CDR1 is SGHAT, CDR2 FQNNGV. There are 17 residues in the CDR3. In DNA form, the CDR3 reads TGTGCCAGCAGCTTAGATGGCACAGGGCGCCCTGGAAACACCATATATTTT. Protein: CASSLDGTGRPGNTIYF. Variable domain in full (rest from reference TRBV11-2 and TRBJ1-3): EAGVAQSPRYKIIEKRQSVAFWCNPISGHATLYWYQQILGQGPKLLIQFQNNGVVDDSQLPKDRFSAERLKGVDSTLKIQPAKLEDSAVYLCASSLDGTGRPGNTIYFGEGSWLTVV.

The V and J genes are TRBV3-1 (or the pseudogene TRBV3-2) and TRBJ2-7; 8 bases are shared with TRBD1. J lost 3 bases, V lost 2 bases, and 6 bases had no gene match. CDR3 length: 15 amino acids. The V gene's germline CDR1 is LGHDT and CDR2 YNNKEL (reference sequence). The CDR3 protein is CASSQPGQVNYEQYF. The CDR3 DNA reads TGTGCCAGCAGCCAACCGGGACAGGTAAACTACGAGCAGTACTTC.

This clone was picked up a small number of times. The chain recombines TRBV14 with TRBJ2-3; 8 nucleotides align to TRBD2. The V gene's germline CDR1 is SGHDN and CDR2 FVKESK. The ends lost 0 bases at V and 0 bases at J; junction bases unmatched: 2. This CDR3 comprises 16 residues. In DNA form, the CDR3 reads TGTGCCAGCAGCCAAGATAAGCGGGGGAGCACAGATACGCAGTATTTT. Translating it yields CASSQDKRGSTDTQYF.

The chain employs TRBV2 and TRBJ2-1; 10 positions match TRBD2. CDR3 size: 14 residues. V lost 5 bases and J lost 9; bases outside the gene matches: 7. Germline V CDR1 and CDR2: SNHLY, FYNNEI. CDR3 sequence: CASSTSGADSEQFF. The CDR3 DNA reads TGTGCCAGCAGTACTAGCGGGGCCGACAGTGAGCAGTTCTTC.

This chain uses TRBV28 with TRBJ2-7, with 8 bases fitting TRBD2. Germline CDR1 MDHEN, CDR2 SYDVKM. The J segment lost 4 bases and the V segment lost 6 bases, leaving 11 bases of the junction unmatched. This CDR3 is built from 15 residues. The CDR3 nucleotides are TGTGCCAGCAGCACCACTAGCGGAGGGGCTTACGAGCAGTACTTC. This encodes CASSTTSGGAYEQYF. Supplemented by reference TRBV28 and TRBJ2-7, the full variable domain reads DVKVTQSSRYLVKRTGEKVFLECVQDMDHENMFWYRQDPGLGLRLIYFSYDVKMKEKGDIPEGYSVSREKKERFSLILESASTNQTSMYLCASSTTSGGAYEQYFGPGTRLTVT.

The V and J genes are TRBV2 and TRBJ1-1; D perhaps matches TRBD1 (5 bases). The CDR3 loop spans 13 amino acids. With 3 bases removed from V and 5 bases from J, the gap between germline ends came to 10 bases. CDR1 and CDR2 from the germline V gene are SNHLY and FYNNEI. CDR3 nucleotides: TGTGCCAGCAGTGAGCAGGGCCGGACTGAAGCTTTCTTT. This sequence encodes CASSEQGRTEAFF.

V usage is TRBV4-2 and J usage is TRBJ1-3; TRBD1 might be the D (5 bases). The V gene lost 0 bases and the J gene lost 0 bases, with 9 bases spanning the gap. This CDR3 comprises 16 residues. CDR1 LGHNA and CDR2 YNFKEQ come from the germline V gene. The CDR3, as DNA: TGTGCCAGCAGCCAAGACGACGGACACTCTGGAAACACCATATATTTT. It codes for CASSQDDGHSGNTIYF.

This rearrangement joins TRBV19 to TRBJ1-5, with 9 nucleotides matching TRBD1. In germline, CDR1 is LNHDA, CDR2 SQIVND (reference sequence). CDR3 length equals 14 residues. Trimming removed 3 bases from V and 4 bases from J; junction bases left unmatched: 1. The CDR3 is CASSMDRGNQPQHF. CDR3 nucleotides: TGTGCCAGTAGTATGGACAGGGGAAATCAGCCCCAGCATTTT.

The rearrangement joins TRBV2 to TRBJ2-5; maybe TRBD1 (6 bases). The CDR3 runs 13 residues. CDR1 and CDR2 from the germline V gene are SNHLY and FYNNEI. Between the trimmed V and J ends, which lost 3 bases and 2 bases, there was a span of 7 bases. The CDR3 sequence: CASSDGQQETQYF. CDR3 DNA: TGTGCCAGCAGTGACGGACAGCAAGAGACCCAGTACTTC.

The chain carries TRBV7-2 and TRBJ2-3; TRBD2 agrees at 9 bases. V dropped 2 bases and J dropped 7; count of bases not matched to a gene: 10. Germline V gives CDR1 SGHTA, CDR2 FQGNSA. CDR3 length: 16 amino acids. The CDR3 coding sequence is TGTGCCAGCAGCTTATCGGGTAGCGGGAGCGGGTATACGCAGTATTTT. Translating gives CASSLSGSGSGYTQYF.

About this clone itself: Additional DNA sequences in this sample encode the identical CDR3. The chain uses TRBV3-1 (or the pseudogene TRBV3-2) and TRBJ1-1; D is perhaps TRBD1 (6 bases). The V end lost 4 bases, the J end lost 4 bases, and 13 bases lay between the germline ends. Germline V gene data show CDR1 as LGHDT and CDR2 as YNNKEL (reference sequence). This CDR3 is 14 amino acids long. This CDR3 is CASSLQGLGTEAFF. In DNA, the CDR3 is TGTGCCAGCAGCCTGCAGGGGCTTGGCACTGAAGCTTTCTTT.

The gene calls are TRBV5-8 and TRBJ1-2, with D uncertain. V lost 1 base and J lost 4, with 14 bases in between. The germline V gene encodes CDR1 SGHTS and CDR2 YDEGEE. The CDR3 has 15 residues. The CDR3 spells CASSLLEGWGYGYTF. The CDR3 bases are TGTGCCAGCAGCTTGCTTGAGGGTTGGGGCTATGGCTACACCTTC. Filled out from reference TRBV5-8 and TRBJ1-2, the complete variable domain reads EAGVTQSPTHLIKTRGQQATLRCSPISGHTSVYWYQQALGLGLQFLLWYDEGEERNRGNFPPRFSGRQFPNYSSELNVNALELEDSALYLCASSLLEGWGYGYTFGSGTRLTVV.

The rearrangement uses TRBV12-3 or TRBV12-4 and TRBJ2-1; TRBD2 matches at 10 bases. V lost 11 bases to trimming and J lost 11 bases; unmatched junction nucleotides: 12. This CDR3 is 13 amino acids long. Written as DNA, the CDR3 is TGTGCCGCAGCGGGAGGGAACCTGGATAAGCAGTTCTTC. It yields the protein CAAAGGNLDKQFF.

The chain recombines TRBV5-6 with TRBJ1-1; TRBD1 matches at 7 bases. Germline CDR1 reads SGHDT; CDR2 reads YYEEEE. V gave up 3 bases and J gave up 6 bases; unmatched junction bases: 20. The CDR3 is 18 amino acids. The CDR3 region has the DNA TGTGCCAGCAGCTCGGGTTGGATCACAGGGGCACTACGCGCTGAAGCTTTCTTT. It is translated as CASSSGWITGALRAEAFF.

The genes are TRBV24-1 and TRBJ2-7; possibly TRBD2 for D (5 bases). V was pared by 4 bases and J by 6 bases, with 15 bases between. CDR1 and CDR2 from the germline V gene are KGHDR and SFDVKD. CDR3 length: 14 amino acids. CDR3 in amino acids: CATSENYQEAEQYF. CDR3 nucleotides: TGTGCCACCAGTGAAAACTACCAGGAGGCCGAGCAGTACTTC.